This TCR beta chain was captured by sequencing in a study of multiple sclerosis patients with progressive multifocal leukoencephalopathy. Trimming cost V 0 bases and J 5 bases, with 15 bases left between them. Looked up from germline, CDR1 is SGHNT and CDR2 is YYREEE (reference sequence). This CDR3 is built from 16 residues. Assay used: immunoSEQ multiplex PCR; TCRdb lists only in-frame clones, some missing. The sample consists of under 30,000 clones, approximately 90% of them appearing once. The time point was: about a year of natalizumab therapy. The control group, sampled over time, had multiple sclerosis, received natalizumab and did not develop PML. Study conclusions and caveats: Lower normalized Shannon entropy suggested reduced TRB diversity in most PML patients. Expanded clones at PML onset predated and persisted through natalizumab therapy.

Turning to this clone: The antigen is undetermined.

The specimen comprised PBMCs, sampled from a patient treated with natalizumab. V and J are TRBV5-4 and TRBJ2-1; tentative D call: TRBD2 (6 bases). The receptor was derived from a man aged 25 to 40 with multiple sclerosis. The CDR3 region is CASSLARTGVDNEQFF. Here the CDR3 DNA reads TGTGCCAGCAGCTTGGCCCGGACGGGAGTAGACAATGAGCAGTTCTTC.